A selection of T cell receptor beta chains follows, all from one sample in a study of CD8 T cells in ankylosing spondylitis. A single record per CDR3 protein comes from TCRdb applying MiXCR to the 5' RACE reads. The sample contains about 750,000 distinct CDR3 sequences, 15% to 20% of which appear only once. The sample taken for sequencing was blood, either unsorted or a sorted T cell fraction (not recorded which). Receptors were obtained from a male donor with ankylosing spondylitis. Each CDR3 is given with its conserved first and last residue. The order of the fields is D gene, clone size, V gene, J gene, CDR3 protein, CDR3 DNA. The D gene is left open where the match is weak. Clone size is given for some rows only: seen once, a few or many times, or a class if the clone is expanded.

TRBD1,-,TRBV4-1,TRBJ2-7,CASSQEGRGYEQYF,TGCGCCAGCAGCCAAGAAGGCAGGGGGTACGAGCAGTACTTC
TRBD1,-,TRBV7-8,TRBJ2-1,CASSVQKGQRNEQFF,TGTGCCAGCAGCGTACAGAAGGGACAGCGTAATGAGCAGTTCTTC
TRBD2,-,TRBV4-1,TRBJ2-5,CASSQDRAGETQYF,TGCGCCAGCAGCCAAGATCGAGCGGGGGAGACCCAGTACTTC
TRBD1,-,TRBV11-2,TRBJ1-1,CASSPGTGAEAFF,TGTGCCAGCAGCCCCGGGACAGGGGCAGAAGCTTTCTTT
-,-,TRBV9,TRBJ2-6,CASSPSLRGSAGANVLTF,TGTGCCAGCAGCCCCAGCCTCAGGGGATCGGCTGGGGCCAACGTCCTGACTTTC
TRBD1,few,TRBV6-5,TRBJ2-7,CASSFKTGESSYEQYF,TGTGCCAGCAGTTTCAAAACAGGGGAGAGCTCCTACGAGCAGTACTTC
TRBD2,-,TRBV10-3,TRBJ2-1,CAISLSGKGDEQFF,TGTGCCATCAGCCTTAGCGGGAAGGGGGATGAGCAGTTCTTC
TRBD1,-,TRBV5-1,TRBJ1-6,CASSFSTGTGSPLHF,TGCGCCAGCAGCTTCTCGACAGGGACGGGATCACCCCTCCACTTT
TRBD2,few,TRBV6-1,TRBJ2-7,CASTPWGGTYEQYF,TGTGCCAGCACCCCGTGGGGGGGAACGTACGAGCAGTACTTC
-,-,TRBV6-5,TRBJ1-1,CASSYPLAEAFF,TGTGCCAGCAGTTACCCCCTGGCCGAAGCTTTCTTT
-,-,TRBV7-8,TRBJ2-7,CASSLPESSYEQYF,TGTGCCAGCAGCTTACCAGAGAGCTCCTACGAGCAGTACTTC
TRBD1,few,TRBV25-1,TRBJ2-7,CASSGTGTGEYEQYF,TGTGCCAGCAGTGGGACCGGGACAGGGGAGTACGAGCAGTACTTC
-,few,TRBV6-5,TRBJ2-1,CASSYRPAESSYNEQFF,TGTGCCAGCAGTTACCGTCCAGCGGAGAGCTCCTACAATGAGCAGTTCTTC
-,-,TRBV7-2,TRBJ1-2,CASSHDRRYGYTF,TGTGCCAGCAGCCATGACAGACGCTATGGCTACACCTTC
-,few,TRBV6-1,TRBJ2-1,CASSRRQSSSYNEQFF,TGTGCCAGCAGCCGGCGACAGTCCTCCTCCTACAATGAGCAGTTCTTC
-,few,TRBV20-1,TRBJ2-7,CSARGDTPYEQYF,TGCAGTGCTAGAGGGGACACCCCCTACGAGCAGTACTTC
-,-,TRBV5-5,TRBJ1-3,CASSLELSRSGNTIYF,TGTGCCAGCAGCTTGGAACTTTCCCGCTCTGGAAACACCATATATTTT
TRBD1,many,TRBV12-3/TRBV12-4,TRBJ1-3,CASSRTGANSGNTIYF,TGTGCCAGCAGTCGGACAGGTGCCAACTCTGGAAACACCATATATTTT
TRBD1,-,TRBV12-3/TRBV12-4,TRBJ1-1,CASSLSDRGGTEAFF,TGTGCCAGCAGTTTATCGGACAGGGGTGGCACTGAAGCTTTCTTT
TRBD1,-,TRBV12-3/TRBV12-4,TRBJ2-2,CASSRQGGPGAGELFF,TGTGCCAGCAGTCGACAGGGGGGGCCAGGCGCCGGGGAGCTGTTTTTT
TRBD2,-,TRBV7-9,TRBJ2-7,CASSLRREIPIAEQYF,TGTGCCAGCAGCTTAAGGCGGGAGATCCCCATAGCCGAGCAGTACTTC
-,-,TRBV9,TRBJ1-1,CASSARMNTEAFF,TGTGCCAGCAGCGCTAGGATGAACACTGAAGCTTTCTTT
-,-,TRBV7-9,TRBJ2-7,CASSLDGRRAYEQYF,TGTGCCAGCAGCTTAGACGGGCGGCGAGCGTACGAGCAGTACTTC
TRBD2,few,TRBV4-1,TRBJ2-2,CASSPGLAGAQGGELFF,TGCGCCAGCAGCCCGGGACTAGCGGGAGCTCAGGGCGGGGAGCTGTTTTTT
-,-,TRBV12-5,TRBJ2-5,CASGLVLGETQYF,TGTGCTAGTGGTTTGGTACTCGGTGAGACCCAGTACTTC
-,few,TRBV7-9,TRBJ2-3,CASSSTQGLGTQYF,TGTGCCAGCAGCAGTACTCAGGGGTTGGGTACGCAGTATTTT
TRBD1,-,TRBV4-3,TRBJ1-6,CASSQDLTGTGGSPLHF,TGCGCCAGCAGCCAAGATCTTACGGGGACAGGTGGCTCACCCCTCCACTTT
-,-,TRBV20-1,TRBJ2-1,CSGFVGLGYNEQFF,TGCAGTGGCTTTGTTGGGTTGGGCTACAATGAGCAGTTCTTC
TRBD1,many,TRBV7-2,TRBJ1-1,CASSGDRSSSVEAFF,TGTGCCAGCAGCGGGGACAGGTCCTCTTCCGTCGAAGCTTTCTTT
-,few,TRBV4-3,TRBJ1-1,CASSATQSTEAFF,TGCGCCAGCAGCGCAACTCAAAGCACTGAAGCTTTCTTT
-,-,TRBV10-3,TRBJ2-1,CAPERGRRAYNEQFF,TGTGCCCCCGAAAGGGGACGAAGAGCCTACAATGAGCAGTTCTTC
-,-,TRBV4-1,TRBJ2-7,CASSQVDRSYEQYF,TGCGCCAGCAGCCAAGTGGACAGATCCTACGAGCAGTACTTC
-,few,TRBV2,TRBJ1-5,CASSENRNNQPQHF,TGTGCCAGCAGTGAAAACAGGAACAATCAGCCCCAGCATTTT
-,-,TRBV7-2,TRBJ1-1,CASSRLRGGDTEAFF,TGTGCCAGCAGCAGGCTGAGGGGGGGAGACACTGAAGCTTTCTTT
-,-,TRBV15,TRBJ2-7,CATSRAGSSYEQYF,TGTGCCACCAGCAGGGCAGGGAGCTCCTACGAGCAGTACTTC
-,few,TRBV12-3/TRBV12-4,TRBJ1-2,CASSRELGITYGYTF,TGTGCCAGCAGCCGGGAGCTCGGAATTACATATGGCTACACCTTC
-,-,TRBV7-3,TRBJ2-7,CASSEGGGTYEQYF,TGTGCCAGCAGCGAGGGGGGTGGGACCTACGAGCAGTACTTC
TRBD1,few,TRBV4-2,TRBJ1-2,CASSQDLGQGTYGYTF,TGTGCCAGCAGCCAAGATTTGGGACAGGGGACCTATGGCTACACCTTC
TRBD2,-,TRBV7-3,TRBJ2-1,CASSPIGLAGVEQFF,TGTGCCAGCAGTCCTATAGGACTAGCGGGAGTTGAGCAGTTCTTC
-,-,TRBV20-1,TRBJ2-4,CSAGGREPQNIQYF,TGCAGTGCTGGCGGCCGGGAACCTCAAAACATTCAGTACTTC
-,few,TRBV7-9,TRBJ1-2,CASSFGDIANYGYTF,TGTGCCAGCAGCTTCGGGGATATAGCTAACTATGGCTACACCTTC
-,few,TRBV12-3/TRBV12-4,TRBJ1-5,CASSMGGAYQPQHF,TGTGCCAGCAGTATGGGGGGGGCTTATCAGCCCCAGCATTTT
-,-,TRBV5-6,TRBJ2-2,CASSPGVGWNTGELFF,TGTGCCAGCAGCCCCGGAGTTGGCTGGAACACCGGGGAGCTGTTTTTT
-,-,TRBV20-1,TRBJ1-4,CSARDLRQVDEKLFF,TGCAGTGCTAGAGATCTACGACAGGTGGATGAAAAACTGTTTTTT
TRBD1,many,TRBV5-1,TRBJ1-3,CASSLGRTGGNTIYF,TGCGCCAGCAGCTTGGGCCGGACAGGCGGAAACACCATATATTTT
TRBD2,-,TRBV12-3/TRBV12-4,TRBJ2-5,CASTKTSGTYQETQYF,TGTGCCAGCACCAAAACTAGCGGGACGTACCAAGAGACCCAGTACTTC
-,once,TRBV21-1,TRBJ2-7,CASSRCLGLVYEQYF,TGTGCCAGCAGCCGCTGTTTGGGACTAGTCTACGAGCAGTACTTC
-,-,TRBV7-2,TRBJ2-7,CASSLEQRSSYQQYF,TGTGCCAGCAGCTTAGAACAGAGGAGCTCCTACCAGCAGTACTTC
-,-,TRBV11-2,TRBJ1-1,CASSSGGGRLAEAFF,TGTGCCAGCAGTTCCGGTGGAGGGAGGTTAGCTGAAGCTTTCTTT
-,-,TRBV18,TRBJ1-6,CASSPLPTDHNSPLHF,TGTGCCAGCTCACCACTCCCGACAGACCATAATTCACCCCTCCACTTT
-,-,TRBV5-1,TRBJ1-1,CASSFRERDTEAFF,TGCGCCAGCAGCTTCAGGGAGAGGGACACTGAAGCTTTCTTT
-,-,TRBV2,TRBJ1-2,CASRDRLPNYGYTF,TGTGCCAGCAGGGACCGCCTTCCTAACTATGGCTACACCTTC
TRBD2,few,TRBV6-5,TRBJ2-2,CASRLLAGGSNTGELFF,TGTGCCAGCAGATTACTAGCGGGGGGGTCGAACACCGGGGAGCTGTTTTTT
TRBD2,-,TRBV3-1,TRBJ2-1,CASSQDGGSGGLAGGQRYFGEQFF,TGTGCCAGCAGCCAAGATGGGGGGTCGGGTGGGCTAGCGGGAGGGCAGAGGTATTTCGGTGAGCAGTTCTTC
TRBD1,few,TRBV5-6,TRBJ2-3,CASSTGQGRDTQYF,TGTGCCAGCAGCACAGGACAGGGAAGAGATACGCAGTATTTT
-,few,TRBV9,TRBJ1-1,CASSVGNPLGDTEAFF,TGTGCCAGCAGCGTAGGAAACCCCCTAGGGGACACTGAAGCTTTCTTT
-,-,TRBV12-3/TRBV12-4,TRBJ1-5,CASRPEGVQPQHF,TGTGCCAGCAGACCTGAGGGGGTTCAGCCCCAGCATTTT
-,many,TRBV12-3/TRBV12-4,TRBJ2-1,CASSSEYNEQFF,TGTGCCAGCAGCTCAGAGTACAATGAGCAGTTCTTC
-,few,TRBV12-3/TRBV12-4,TRBJ2-5,CASSASGRRGETQYF,TGTGCCAGCAGCGCCTCAGGGAGGAGAGGAGAGACCCAGTACTTC